The clone carrying this T cell receptor (beta chain) occurred many times. Its antigen is as yet unknown. Unique molecular identifiers were affixed to single, distinct cDNA molecules. Using its own MiXCR run on the 5' RACE reads, TCRdb lists one record per CDR3 protein. This sample carries about 27,000 distinct CDR3 sequences, roughly 5.9% of them seen once, and the ten largest clones take 0.92%. The entry originates in a study of early T cells in non-severe SARS-CoV-2 infection. On the study more broadly: RNA in bulk from unsorted whole blood was sequenced, and chains were unpaired.

The V segment lost 6 bases and the J segment 4 bases; nucleotides outside the gene matches: 4. The CDR3 extends over 15 amino acids. Whole-study results and caveats: Clonotype matching in VDJdb favored anti-spike CD8 responses and did not capture private and CD4 specificities.

The TCR sequence derives from an adult who was a healthcare worker with PCR-confirmed SARS-CoV-2 infection or an uninfected control (not recorded which). This chain links TRBV12-3 or TRBV12-4 with TRBJ2-2, with TRBD1 identical over 11 bases. Sequenced input: whole blood. The CDR3 spells CASRSGQGATGELFF. The CDR3 nucleotides read TGTGCCAGCAGGTCTGGACAGGGGGCCACCGGGGAGCTGTTTTTT.